This T cell receptor beta chain stems from a study of blood T cell repertoires in COVID-19. Repertoires were generated with immunoSEQ multiplex PCR, while TCRdb's copy carries only in-frame clones and drops some. Among about 120,000 clones listed, 85% to 90% were seen once. V was clipped by 4 bases and J by 2 bases; unmatched bases: 13. The CDR3 runs 19 residues. Germline V gives CDR1 MNHEY, CDR2 SMNVEV (reference sequence). The source material was peripheral blood. This clonotype was obtained from a human donor with acute or convalescent COVID-19. The donor label of this sample is uncertain. This chain uses TRBV27 with TRBJ2-3; 12 nucleotides align to TRBD2. Written as DNA, the CDR3 is TGTGCCAGCAGTTCAAACCCTTCTGGACTAGCGGGGACCACAGATACGCAGTATTTT. This translates into CASSSNPSGLAGTTDTQYF.